The clone carrying this T cell receptor beta chain appeared a few times. Sampling consisted of one heparinised blood draw per donor, averaging about 116 mL. This record belongs to a study of beta chain features in type 1 diabetes. Germline V gene sequence: CDR1 SGHRS, CDR2 YFSETQ. V lost 4 bases and J lost 5, with 17 bases in between. This CDR3 is built from 15 residues. As every portion of the isolated RNA was reverse transcribed, the sequencing read expressed TCRB transcripts. The repertoire was sequenced with immunoSEQ multiplex PCR; TCRdb's copy has only in-frame clones and lacks some. The sample holds approximately 250,000 clones, 14% seen once.

This TCR derives from a woman in her forties in good health. The specimen sequenced was naive CD4+ T cells from blood. The V and J genes are TRBV5-1 and TRBJ2-3; possible D gene TRBD2, 6 bases. CDR3 loop: CASSPPPGLRDTQYF. CDR3 in DNA: TGCGCCAGCAGCCCTCCACCGGGACTCCGAGATACGCAGTATTTT.